Detailed here is one TCR beta chain. Its target is unknown. TCRdb used MiXCR to reprocess the reads, holding one entry per CDR3 protein. Of some 700,000 distinct CDR3 sequences listed, about a third were seen once; the top ten hold 2.5% to 3.5%. The sample is drawn from a study of T cell repertoires in cytomegalovirus infection. About the study: CMV infection and matching HLA type were both indicated by public TCR beta signatures. Study observations and caveats: Summed frequency of public TCR beta families distinguished CMV carriers with the relevant HLA. HLA-C-restricted CMV-specific TCR beta clonotypes prevailed in the ex vivo response.

This CDR3 spans 15 amino acids. Germline V gives CDR1 DFQATT, CDR2 SNEGSKA (reference sequence). V gave up 5 bases and J gave up 1 base; unmatched junction bases: 9. Input material: PBMCs. The rearrangement uses TRBV20-1 and TRBJ2-5; 8 bases are a match to TRBD2. The receptor was derived from a human donor in good health (CMV status not recorded). Some clones in this sample may be carry-over from other donors' samples. The CDR3 protein is CSAGRKRGLQETQYF. CDR3 nucleotide sequence: TGCAGTGCTGGCCGGAAGCGGGGGCTCCAAGAGACCCAGTACTTC.